The 3 T cell receptor beta chains below all came from one sample that was sequenced in a study of response to subunit inactivated influenza vaccine. One entry per CDR3 protein, called by TCRdb with MiXCR from the RT-PCR reads. The table includes some 570,000 distinct CDR3 sequences, over 9% detected once. This same sample was also taken into another study, of T cells expressing NK-cell markers. Per that paper: What made the TCR beta cDNA was 5'RACE template switching with UMIs.

The sample in question was PBMCs from blood, obtained on the day of vaccination. Source of these receptors: a man in his fifties who received an inactivated influenza vaccine.

This clonotype has a handful of counts. This sequence joins TRBV20-1 and TRBJ2-7; the D gene could be TRBD1 or TRBD2 (6 bases each). Trimming cost V 3 bases and J 3 bases, with 15 bases left between them. CDR1 is DFQATT and CDR2 is SNEGSKA in the germline V gene (reference sequence). This CDR3 comprises 14 residues. The CDR3 sequence: CSASNVKGGYEQYF. The CDR3 coding sequence is TGCAGTGCTAGTAACGTCAAGGGGGGCTACGAGCAGTACTTC.

This clonotype was seen a handful of times. The CDR3 DNA is TGTGCCAGCAGCATACAAGGACTAGCGGGCGCCGGGGAGCTGTTTTTT. This sequence encodes CASSIQGLAGAGELFF. V gene TRBV7-2 combines with J gene TRBJ2-2; 11 positions agree with TRBD2. Germline loops: CDR1 SGHTA, CDR2 FQGNSA. CDR3 length: 16 residues. V was pared by 5 bases and J by 6 bases, with 8 bases of the junction left unmatched.

This clonotype was picked up a small number of times. This chain uses TRBV5-1 with TRBJ2-5; D remains unclear. Germline CDR1 is SGHRS and CDR2 is YFSETQ. Trimming took off 1 base at V and 5 bases at J, with 3 bases between the two ends. CDR3 length: 11 residues. DNA of the CDR3: TGCGCCAGCAGCTTGTATGAGACCCAGTACTTC. Its protein is CASSLYETQYF.